Each of the 21 T cell receptor beta chains below was sequenced from the same sample in a study of T cell responses to AZD1222 COVID-19 vaccine. Libraries were prepared by immunoSEQ multiplex PCR; TCRdb keeps only in-frame clonotypes and omits some of them. The sample records roughly 80,000 clones, 75% to 95% being singletons. This material consisted of peripheral blood, taken 28 days after the second AZD1222 dose. The receptors were sampled from an adult who received the AZD1222 COVID-19 vaccine.

V and J are TRBV7-2 and TRBJ2-1; TRBD2 aligns across 8 bases. Germline V CDR1 and CDR2: SGHTA, FQGNSA. This CDR3 has 15 residues. Trimming removed 7 bases from V and 3 bases from J; junction bases left unmatched: 8. This CDR3 reads CASIRDSGNYNEQFF. DNA for the CDR3: TGTGCCAGCATCCGTGATAGCGGGAACTACAATGAGCAGTTCTTC.

The chain recombines TRBV20-1 with TRBJ2-7; TRBD1 matches at 9 bases. This CDR3 region has 11 residues. Germline loops: CDR1 DFQATT, CDR2 SNEGSKA (reference sequence). The J segment lost 6 bases and the V segment lost 5 bases, leaving 2 bases of the junction unmatched. CDR3 amino acids: CSAGTGSEQYF. CDR3 bases: TGCAGTGCTGGGACAGGGAGCGAGCAGTACTTC.

This chain joins TRBV15 and TRBJ1-6, with no clear D. CDR3 length: 12 amino acids. Deletions cut 8 bases from V and 2 bases from J, with 4 bases between. Per germline, CDR1 LNHNV and CDR2 YYDKDF (reference sequence). CDR3 residues: CATAAYNSPLHF. The CDR3 DNA reads as TGTGCCACCGCGGCCTATAATTCACCCCTCCACTTT.

The chain links TRBV11-2 to TRBJ2-2; D may be TRBD1 or TRBD2 (5 bases each). CDR1 and CDR2 (germline): SGHAT, FQNNGV. There are 16 residues in the CDR3. V dropped 4 bases and J dropped 8 bases, with 20 bases sitting between them. The CDR3 sequence is CASSSPSGTRVGELFF. The CDR3 DNA follows: TGTGCCAGCAGCTCACCTTCCGGGACCCGAGTTGGGGAGCTGTTTTTT.

The V and J genes are TRBV12-3 or TRBV12-4 and TRBJ2-2; no reliable D call. CDR3 length: 13 amino acids. Deletions cut 6 bases from V and 3 bases from J, with 8 bases between. The CDR3 loop is CASRTTHTGELFF. The CDR3 DNA is TGTGCCAGCAGAACCACTCACACCGGGGAGCTGTTTTTT.

This clone was counted only a few times. This chain uses TRBV6-5 with TRBJ2-1, with D unresolved. Trimming shortened V by 8 bases and J by 5 bases, and 13 bases separated the two germline ends. Germline lookup yields CDR1 MNHEY and CDR2 SVGAGI. The CDR3 is 13 amino acids. In DNA, the CDR3 is TGTGCCAGCGTCGGCCCGTCCAACAATGAGCAGTTCTTC. It translates to CASVGPSNNEQFF.

The chain links TRBV27 to TRBJ1-5; D is unclear. The CDR3 is 14 amino acids. CDR1 is MNHEY and CDR2 is SMNVEV in the germline V gene (reference sequence). V shed 2 bases and J shed 4 bases, with 9 bases lying between them. DNA for the CDR3: TGTGCCAGCAGTTTAAACCCGGGGAATCAGCCCCAGCATTTT. Amino acids: CASSLNPGNQPQHF.

The chain recombines TRBV30 with TRBJ1-5; D unresolved. Germline V gene lookup returns CDR1 GTSNPN and CDR2 SVGIG (reference sequence). This CDR3 comprises 13 residues. Trimming removed 3 bases at V and 4 bases at J, with 10 bases between. The CDR3: CAWSRGLNQPQHF. In DNA form, the CDR3 reads TGTGCCTGGAGCCGAGGTTTGAATCAGCCCCAGCATTTT.

J is TRBJ2-5 and V is TRBV11-2; D unresolved. The CDR3 has 14 amino acids. Germline V gene lookup returns CDR1 SGHAT and CDR2 FQNNGV. V was pared by 2 bases and J by 4 bases, with 11 bases between. In DNA form, the CDR3 reads TGTGCCAGCAGCTTAAGTAGAGGCTTAGAGACCCAGTACTTC. Protein sequence: CASSLSRGLETQYF.

This chain connects TRBV7-3 to TRBJ1-1; D possibly corresponds to TRBD1 (6 bases). CDR1 is SGHTA, CDR2 FQGTGA, per germline. CDR3 size: 14 residues. V lost 6 bases to trimming and J lost 4 bases, with 15 bases between them. The CDR3 region is CASRPSQGSTEAFF. The CDR3 DNA is TGTGCCAGCAGGCCGTCACAGGGATCCACTGAAGCTTTCTTT.

The J gene is TRBJ1-6, the V gene TRBV6-1, with a possible D match to TRBD1 (5 bases). The germline V gene encodes CDR1 MNHNS and CDR2 SASEGT. V dropped 3 bases and J dropped 5 bases, with 5 bases sitting between them. CDR3 length equals 13 residues. The CDR3 here is CASSEGHNSPLHF. As DNA, the CDR3 is TGTGCCAGCAGTGAGGGGCATAATTCACCCCTCCACTTT.

The chain recombines TRBV9 with TRBJ2-1; the match to TRBD2 covers 8 bases. Trimming cost V 6 bases and J 8 bases; bases outside gene matches: 13. Germline CDR1 SGDLS, CDR2 YYNGEE. The CDR3 contains 15 residues. The CDR3 DNA reads as TGTGCCAGCACCCAGCGGGAGACCTCCGTAGATGAGCAGTTCTTC. Its translation is CASTQRETSVDEQFF.

This CDR3 reads CASSYSKVGRIGELFF. CDR3 DNA sequence: TGTGCCAGCAGTTACTCGAAAGTGGGTAGGATCGGGGAGCTGTTTTTT. The chain employs TRBV6-5 and TRBJ2-2; D is uncertain. V lost 0 bases and J 7 bases, leaving 15 bases between the germline ends. The CDR3 has 16 residues. Germline lookup yields CDR1 MNHEY and CDR2 SVGAGI.

In nucleotides, the CDR3 is TGTGCCAGTAGTATAGCCGCTATCCAGATGTGGCCCCAGCATTTT. Its translation is CASSIAAIQMWPQHF. This chain connects TRBV19 to TRBJ1-5; D unclear. Trimming pared 1 base from V and 9 bases from J, leaving 16 bases between. The CDR3 consists of 15 residues. Germline CDR1 LNHDA, CDR2 SQIVND (reference sequence).

V is TRBV24-1 and J is TRBJ2-1; 8 bases line up with TRBD1. CDR3 size: 14 residues. V was pared by 6 bases and J by 2 bases, with 2 bases of the junction left unmatched. The germline V gene encodes CDR1 KGHDR and CDR2 SFDVKD. CDR3 in DNA: TGTGCCACCAGTAGGGACAGGACCTACAATGAGCAGTTCTTC. Amino acid sequence: CATSRDRTYNEQFF.

This clone was counted only a few times. The rearrangement uses TRBV6-1 and TRBJ2-5; 8 bases align to TRBD1. Trimming at V came to 2 bases and at J to 2 bases, leaving 4 bases not matched to a gene. CDR1 MNHNS and CDR2 SASEGT come from the germline V gene. This CDR3 spans 15 amino acids. This CDR3 is CASSEPGQGQETQYF. As DNA, the CDR3 is TGTGCCAGCAGTGAACCAGGACAGGGACAAGAGACCCAGTACTTC.

The chain has TRBV19 and TRBJ2-5; possibly TRBD1 or TRBD2 for D (6 bases each). CDR3 length: 15 residues. V lost 3 bases and J 4 bases, leaving 15 bases between the germline ends. CDR1 LNHDA and CDR2 SQIVND come from the germline V gene (reference sequence). CDR3 in DNA: TGTGCCAGTAGTATGCTCCGGGGGCAGGGAGAGACCCAGTACTTC. Translating it yields CASSMLRGQGETQYF.

The chain employs TRBV9 and TRBJ1-1, with 10 bases that match TRBD1. This CDR3 is 14 amino acids long. Germline loops: CDR1 SGDLS, CDR2 YYNGEE. The V segment lost 5 bases and the J segment 5 bases; nucleotides outside the gene matches: 6. Here the CDR3 reads CASREGTGVTEAFF. CDR3 DNA: TGTGCCAGCAGGGAAGGGACAGGGGTGACTGAAGCTTTCTTT. Together with reference TRBV9 and TRBJ1-1, the CDR3 gives the full variable domain: DSGVTQTPKHLITATGQRVTLRCSPRSGDLSVYWYQQSLDQGLQFLIQYYNGEERAKGNILERFSAQQFPDLHSELNLSSLELGDSALYFCASREGTGVTEAFFGQGTRLTVV.

V is TRBV1 and J is TRBJ1-1; the D call in the table, TRBD1, was not verified against the DNA. TRBV1 is termed a pseudogene. The CDR3 contains 16 residues. The CDR3 DNA reads TGCACCAGCAGCCACCCCCTCTCAGGGGTAGACACTGAAGCTTTCTTT. Its protein product is CTSSHPLSGVDTEAFF.

J is TRBJ2-5 and V is TRBV18, with 9 nucleotides matching TRBD1. CDR3 size: 18 residues. V shed 3 bases and J 2 bases; nucleotides not matched to a gene: 13. Germline lookup yields CDR1 KGHSH and CDR2 LQKENI. The CDR3 loop reads CASSPIMGQGLSQETQYF. In DNA form, the CDR3 reads TGTGCCAGCTCACCGATAATGGGACAGGGACTTTCACAAGAGACCCAGTACTTC. The entire variable domain, with the rest obtained from reference TRBV18 and TRBJ2-5, is as follows: NAGVMQNPRHLVRRRGQEARLRCSPMKGHSHVYWYRQLPEEGLKFMVYLQKENIIDESGMPKERFSAEFPKEGPSILRIQQVVRGDSAAYFCASSPIMGQGLSQETQYFGPGTRLLVL.

The chain combines TRBV18 with TRBJ2-5, with D tentatively TRBD2 (5 bases). Germline assignment: CDR1 KGHSH and CDR2 LQKENI. The V gene lost 6 bases and the J gene lost 5 bases, with 13 bases spanning the gap. The CDR3 loop spans 13 amino acids. CDR3 coding DNA: TGTGCCAGCTCCGCCCGGGGTCGGGAGACCCAGTACTTC. This encodes CASSARGRETQYF.